The 27 T cell receptor beta chains presented below share a single source sample, sequenced in a study of blood T cell repertoires in COVID-19. The data were produced by immunoSEQ multiplex PCR, yet TCRdb's version contains in-frame clones alone and is incomplete. The data show about 100,000 clones, with around four fifths seen just once and approximately 15% held by the top ten. Sequencing was done on a sample of peripheral blood. The receptors were sampled from a human donor in a cohort sampled during active COVID-19.

The chain combines TRBV5-1 with TRBJ2-2; 8 bases map to TRBD2. CDR3 length: 15 amino acids. The germline CDR1 and CDR2 sequences are SGHRS and YFSETQ. Unmatched junction bases numbered 6, after V lost 4 bases and J lost 4 bases. The CDR3 nucleotides are TGCGCCAGCAGCGTGCCGGGGGGGCCCACCGGGGAGCTGTTTTTT. Encoded protein: CASSVPGGPTGELFF. Together with reference TRBV5-1 and TRBJ2-2, the CDR3 gives the full variable domain: KAGVTQTPRYLIKTRGQQVTLSCSPISGHRSVSWYQQTPGQGLQFLFEYFSETQRNKGNFPGRFSGRQFSNSRSEMNVSTLELGDSALYLCASSVPGGPTGELFFGEGSRLTVL.

The V call is TRBV7-2, the J call TRBJ2-1; 8 nucleotides match TRBD2. The CDR3 is 14 residues long. Germline V lookup: CDR1 SGHTA, CDR2 FQGNSA. Losses at the gene ends were 5 bases for V and 10 bases for J; bases not matched to a gene: 10. DNA for the CDR3: TGTGCCAGCAGCCCTCAGCGGGGGCTGGGAGAGCAGTTCTTC. Amino acids: CASSPQRGLGEQFF.

A few counts support this clone. This chain connects TRBV6-1 to TRBJ1-1; D remains unclear. The CDR3 runs 14 residues. Per germline, CDR1 MNHNS and CDR2 SASEGT. Trimming took off 3 bases at V and 5 bases at J, with 13 bases between the two ends. The CDR3 DNA follows: TGTGCCAGCAGTGATGACCGAGGGTTGACTGAAGCTTTCTTT. Amino acids: CASSDDRGLTEAFF.

This clone was recorded only once. V gene TRBV19 combines with J gene TRBJ2-5; 8 positions match TRBD1. V lost 4 bases and J lost 5; bases outside the gene matches: 12. The CDR3 is 16 residues long. CDR1 and CDR2 (germline): LNHDA, SQIVND (reference sequence). CDR3 sequence reads: CASSNRQGAAWETQYF. CDR3 nucleotide sequence: TGTGCCAGTAGTAATCGTCAGGGGGCCGCATGGGAGACCCAGTACTTC.

This clone was detected once. This chain uses TRBV19 with TRBJ2-7; possibly TRBD2 for D (7 bases). Germline lookup yields CDR1 LNHDA and CDR2 SQIVND (reference sequence). V lost 2 bases and J lost 3, with 14 bases in between. The CDR3 totals 15 residues. The CDR3 coding sequence is TGTGCCAGTAGTATAAACCGGGGGGCAGGCTACGAGCAGTACTTC. Translated: CASSINRGAGYEQYF.

This clone turned up a few times. The chain couples TRBV15 to TRBJ2-4; D might be TRBD1 (5 bases). Germline V lookup: CDR1 LNHNV, CDR2 YYDKDF (reference sequence). Between the trimmed V and J ends, which lost 5 bases and 0 bases, there was a span of 17 bases. This CDR3 is 17 amino acids long. The CDR3 loop reads CATSGKSTGIAKNIQYF. DNA of the CDR3: TGTGCCACCAGCGGAAAGTCTACAGGAATAGCCAAAAACATTCAGTACTTC.

This clone was seen just once. This chain joins TRBV7-2 and TRBJ2-7; 7 bases align to TRBD2. The CDR3 spans 18 residues. Germline V CDR1 and CDR2: SGHTA, FQGNSA. V gave up 4 bases and J gave up 0 bases; unmatched junction bases: 15. The CDR3 sequence is CASSSLGRVAGSSYEQYF. CDR3 DNA sequence: TGTGCCAGCAGCTCCCTTGGAAGGGTAGCGGGTAGCTCCTACGAGCAGTACTTC.

This rearrangement joins TRBV14 to TRBJ1-6; D is unresolved. V dropped 3 bases and J dropped 7 bases, with 10 bases sitting between them. Germline loops: CDR1 SGHDN, CDR2 FVKESK. The CDR3 is 14 amino acids. For the CDR3, the DNA is TGTGCCAGCAGCCAGCATGGAGCCAATTCACCCCTCCACTTT. This gives the protein CASSQHGANSPLHF.

The chain carries TRBV10-3 and TRBJ1-1, with D perhaps matching TRBD1 (6 bases). The CDR3 sequence is 15 residues long. The germline gives CDR1 ENHRY, CDR2 SYGVKD. With 3 bases removed from V and 1 base from J, the gap between germline ends came to 12 bases. The CDR3 coding sequence is TGTGCCATCAGTGACTCAGGGGTTGCGAACACTGAAGCTTTCTTT. The encoded protein is CAISDSGVANTEAFF.

The V call is TRBV21-1, the J call TRBJ2-2; the table's TRBD1 call for D was not verified on the DNA. TRBV21-1 is annotated as a pseudogene. This CDR3 contains 12 residues. The CDR3 reads CAPDSNTGELFF. CDR3 DNA: TGTGCCCCAGATTCGAACACCGGGGAGCTGTTTTTT.

J is TRBJ2-7 and V is TRBV5-1; possibly TRBD1 for D (5 bases). Trimming removed 4 bases from V and 5 bases from J, with 13 bases in between. This CDR3 contains 13 residues. The V gene's germline CDR1 is SGHRS and CDR2 YFSETQ. CDR3: CASSPTGSDEQYF. The CDR3, as DNA: TGCGCCAGCAGCCCCACAGGTTCCGACGAGCAGTACTTC.

The chain recombines TRBV6-5 with TRBJ1-2; D is possibly TRBD1 (6 bases). The CDR3 is made up of 15 amino acids. The germline V gene encodes CDR1 MNHEY and CDR2 SVGAGI. The V gene lost 6 bases and the J gene lost 0 bases, with 14 bases spanning the gap. The CDR3: CASRRGQSPNYGYTF. The CDR3 coding sequence is TGTGCCAGCAGAAGAGGACAGTCTCCTAACTATGGCTACACCTTC.

The CDR3 spells CASSRLIDGELFF. In DNA, the CDR3 is TGTGCCAGCTCCCGGTTAATAGACGGGGAGCTGTTTTTT. This chain joins TRBV18 and TRBJ2-2; D remains unclear. Germline assignment: CDR1 KGHSH and CDR2 LQKENI. This CDR3 region has 13 residues. Trimming removed 6 bases at V and 7 bases at J, with 12 bases between.

This clone has only one observation. The chain is built from TRBV27 and TRBJ2-1; 7 bases are shared with TRBD2. The V gene's germline CDR1 is MNHEY and CDR2 SMNVEV (reference sequence). The V gene end was trimmed by 3 bases and the J gene end by 4 bases; junction bases not matched to a gene: 9. The CDR3 contains 16 residues. Written as DNA, the CDR3 is TGTGCCAGCAGTTTCGAGGGGAGGGCCCGTTACAATGAGCAGTTCTTC. Residues: CASSFEGRARYNEQFF.

The chain combines TRBV18 with TRBJ1-4; D not resolved. Germline loops: CDR1 KGHSH, CDR2 LQKENI. V was cut by 6 bases and J by 7 bases, with 15 bases left in between. The CDR3 is 14 amino acids. The CDR3 region has the DNA TGTGCCAGCTCCCCCAAGTCGGAGGGTGAAAAACTGTTTTTT. Amino acid sequence: CASSPKSEGEKLFF.

This chain links TRBV2 with TRBJ2-7, with 16 bases matching TRBD2. V lost 5 bases and J lost 11; bases outside the gene matches: 12. The CDR3 totals 16 residues. The germline V gene encodes CDR1 SNHLY and CDR2 FYNNEI. DNA for the CDR3: TGTGCCAGCAGTAGCTCAGGGACTAGCGGGGGGGCCGCCAAGTACTTC. This codes for CASSSSGTSGGAAKYF.

In its sample, this clone was seen once. The rearrangement joins TRBV27 to TRBJ2-7; 7 bases line up with TRBD2. The CDR3 runs 15 residues. Germline CDR1 MNHEY, CDR2 SMNVEV (reference sequence). Trimming at V came to 3 bases and at J to 4 bases, leaving 9 bases not matched to a gene. As DNA, the CDR3 is TGTGCCAGCAGTTTGCAGCAGGGAGGGACTTACGAGCAGTACTTC. Translated: CASSLQQGGTYEQYF.

Comments on this clone: The junction differs from germline at one of its ends, possibly a read error. The V and J genes are TRBV5-4 and TRBJ1-3; D gene unclear. Germline V gene sequence: CDR1 SGHNT, CDR2 YYREEE (reference sequence). CDR3 length equals 15 residues. The CDR3 DNA sequence: TGTGCCAGCAGGTTGGACGTGAGCTCTGGAAACACCATATATTTT. This encodes CASRLDVSSGNTIYF.

This clone was recorded only once. The genes are TRBV20-1 and TRBJ2-5, with 11 bases matching TRBD2. Per the germline V gene, CDR1 is DFQATT and CDR2 is SNEGSKA (reference sequence). The CDR3 extends over 15 amino acids. The V segment lost 3 bases and the J segment 4 bases; nucleotides outside the gene matches: 7. The CDR3 nucleotides are TGCAGTGCTAGTCGCCCACTAGCGGGGGTAGAGACCCAGTACTTC. Its protein is CSASRPLAGVETQYF.

The V and J genes are TRBV20-1 and TRBJ2-1, with 8 bases aligning to TRBD2. Germline assignment: CDR1 DFQATT and CDR2 SNEGSKA (reference sequence). The V segment lost 3 bases and the J segment 6 bases; nucleotides outside the gene matches: 7. The CDR3 contains 14 residues. In nucleotides, the CDR3 is TGCAGTGCTAGTCCAGCGGGAGTGGGCAATGAGCAGTTCTTC. Translated: CSASPAGVGNEQFF.

The chain recombines TRBV16 with TRBJ1-2; a possible D gene is TRBD1 (5 bases). This CDR3 region has 15 residues. Germline CDR1 reads KGHSY; CDR2 reads FQNENV. Deletions cut 4 bases from V and 4 bases from J, with 16 bases between. The CDR3 region is CASSLPGGNGYGYTF. The CDR3 DNA reads as TGTGCCAGCAGCCTCCCGGGGGGGAACGGCTATGGCTACACCTTC.

This chain uses TRBV18 with TRBJ1-6; TRBD1 might be the D (6 bases). Germline V gene sequence: CDR1 KGHSH, CDR2 LQKENI. The germline V and J ends were trimmed by 5 bases and 9 bases, with 17 bases remaining between them. The CDR3 spans 15 residues. The CDR3 coding sequence is TGTGCCAGCTCAACCCAGGGGAATTTTGGTTCACCCCTCCACTTT. Protein sequence: CASSTQGNFGSPLHF.

The V call is TRBV3-1 (or the pseudogene TRBV3-2), the J call TRBJ1-1; 9 nucleotides align to TRBD1. CDR1 and CDR2 (germline): LGHDT, YNNKEL (reference sequence). The CDR3 has 14 amino acids. V lost 1 base and J lost 4; bases outside the gene matches: 1. The CDR3 DNA follows: TGTGCCAGCAGCCAAGGACAGGGGGGCACTGAAGCTTTCTTT. Residues: CASSQGQGGTEAFF.

The chain carries TRBV18 and TRBJ2-5, with 9 bases fitting TRBD1. Germline CDR1 is KGHSH and CDR2 is LQKENI. The junction had 2 bases not matched to a gene; V was cut back by 1 base and J by 2 bases. The CDR3 totals 15 residues. The CDR3 DNA reads as TGTGCCAGCTCACCACGACAGGGGGGACAAGAGACCCAGTACTTC. This encodes CASSPRQGGQETQYF.

The chain carries TRBV9 and TRBJ1-3, with TRBD1 matching 7 bases. Germline V gene lookup returns CDR1 SGDLS and CDR2 YYNGEE. V trimming: 0 bases; J trimming: 4 bases; junction bases outside the gene matches: 1. CDR3 length: 14 residues. The CDR3: CASSVVDRGNTIYF. In DNA, the CDR3 is TGTGCCAGCAGCGTAGTGGACAGGGGAAACACCATATATTTT.

This chain joins TRBV2 and TRBJ2-5, with 7 bases identical to TRBD1. Germline CDR1 and CDR2: SNHLY and FYNNEI. The CDR3 loop spans 12 amino acids. V was clipped by 6 bases and J by 2 bases; unmatched bases: 0. The CDR3 spells CASRQGQETQYF. DNA of the CDR3: TGTGCCAGCAGACAGGGGCAAGAGACCCAGTACTTC.

The rearrangement links TRBV2 to TRBJ1-1; TRBD1 matches 7 bases. Per the germline V gene, CDR1 is SNHLY and CDR2 is FYNNEI. V shed 7 bases and J 4 bases; nucleotides not matched to a gene: 6. This CDR3 has 13 amino acids. CDR3 residues: CASTQGGGTEAFF. The CDR3 region has the DNA TGTGCCAGCACCCAGGGGGGTGGCACTGAAGCTTTCTTT.